This T cell receptor beta chain was observed in a study of T cell responses to AZD1222 COVID-19 vaccine. Trimming cost V 7 bases and J 2 bases; bases outside gene matches: 10. The CDR3 extends over 15 amino acids. Germline V gene sequence: CDR1 MDHEN, CDR2 SYDVKM. With respect to this clone: Its antigen is as yet unknown.

Study conclusions and caveats: Repertoires were obtained only post-peak T cell response. After two AZD1222 doses, spike-specific TCR breadth and depth rose versus day 0.

The protocol was immunoSEQ multiplex PCR, while the TCRdb copy is restricted to in-frame clones and leaves out a portion. The profile covers 95,000 to 120,000 clones, with 70% to 90% appearing a single time and around 6% taken by the ten largest. This TCR was recovered from an adult who received the AZD1222 COVID-19 vaccine. The chain links TRBV28 to TRBJ2-5, with TRBD2 matching 7 bases. Here the sequenced sample was peripheral blood, taken 28 days after the second AZD1222 dose. The CDR3 coding sequence is TGTGCCAGCACCCCCTTTTTGGGGGGGCAAGAGACCCAGTACTTC. Translating it yields CASTPFLGGQETQYF.